These T cell receptor beta chains were read from a single sample in a study of cytomegalovirus exposure and HLA in healthy donors. Produced via immunoSEQ multiplex PCR; TCRdb's table is partial and in-frame only. The profile shows about 98,000 clones, around 68% of them singletons. The sequencing input was PBMCs. These receptors came from a man aged 50-59 years in good health and CMV-seronegative. CDR3s include the opening cysteine and the closing phenylalanine or tryptophan. The D gene is left open where the match is weak. Only some rows state a clone size, as once, few, many or a class for expanded clones.

TRBJ2-2,TRBV2,-,15,TRBD2,TGTGCCAGCAGGCTAGCGGCATTTCCGACCGGGGAGCTGTTTTTT,CASRLAAFPTGELFF
TRBJ2-7,TRBV6-5,-,15,TRBD2,TGTGCCAGCAAAAAGGCTAGCGGGGCCTCCTACGAGCAGTACTTC,CASKKASGASYEQYF
TRBJ1-2,TRBV6-1,-,15,TRBD1,TGTGCCAGCAGTGAAGGCGGGACAGCAATCTATGGCTACACCTTC,CASSEGGTAIYGYTF
TRBJ2-3,TRBV5-1,few,16,TRBD2,TGCGCCAGCAGCCTGACTAGCGGGAGGGCGGGAGATACGCAGTATTTT,CASSLTSGRAGDTQYF
TRBJ2-3,TRBV4-2,-,16,-,TGTGCCAGCAGCCCACTTCGGGCGGAGGGGCCAGATACGCAGTATTTT,CASSPLRAEGPDTQYF
TRBJ2-7,TRBV28,-,12,-,TGTGCCAGCAGCGGACTAATCTACGAGCAGTACTTC,CASSGLIYEQYF
TRBJ1-1,TRBV5-1,-,13,-,TGCGCCAGCAGCTTGGCAGGGGTTACTGAAGCTTTCTTT,CASSLAGVTEAFF
TRBJ2-2,TRBV28,-,17,TRBD1,TGTGCCAGCAGCCGAGGGGGCAGGGGGCACGACACCGGGGAGCTGTTTTTT,CASSRGGRGHDTGELFF
TRBJ2-1,TRBV7-9,-,11,-,TGTGCCAGCAGTGTCGACAATGAGCAGTTCTTC,CASSVDNEQFF
TRBJ1-2,TRBV6-5,-,14,-,TGTGCCAGCAAGAAGGGGCTTCTTGGCTATGGCTACACCTTC,CASKKGLLGYGYTF
TRBJ1-2,TRBV5-6,few,15,-,TGTGCCAGCAGCCCGGAGGTATGGACCTCCCGCGGCTACACCTTC,CASSPEVWTSRGYTF
TRBJ2-3,TRBV14,few,16,TRBD1,TGTGCCAGCAGCTCTAGAGACAGGGGAGTGATGGATACGCAGTATTTT,CASSSRDRGVMDTQYF
TRBJ2-7,TRBV13,once,17,TRBD2,TGTGCCAGCAGCTTACCCCTCGGGCTAGCGGTCTCCTACGAGCAGTACTTC,CASSLPLGLAVSYEQYF
TRBJ1-4,TRBV5-6,few,16,-,TGTGCCAGCAGCTTGGCCTTAGCAGACTATAATGAAAAACTGTTTTTT,CASSLALADYNEKLFF
TRBJ2-3,TRBV5-1,-,17,-,TGCGCCAGCAGCTTGGAAAGTAGCGCCTACCGCACAGATACGCAGTATTTT,CASSLESSAYRTDTQYF
TRBJ2-7,TRBV6-1,-,16,TRBD1,TGTGCCAGCAGTGAAGCGGTGGGACAGGGAGGCTACGAGCAGTACTTC,CASSEAVGQGGYEQYF
TRBJ1-5,TRBV27,-,13,-,TGTGCCAGCAGTGCCCGGGAGTTTCAGCCCCAGCATTTT,CASSAREFQPQHF
TRBJ1-2,TRBV5-4,-,11,-,TGTGCCAGCAGCTCCAGCTATGGCTACACCTTC,CASSSSYGYTF
TRBJ2-7,TRBV7-2,once,15,TRBD1,TGTGCCAGCAGCTTAGGACAGGGGGTTGTCTACGAGCAGTACTTC,CASSLGQGVVYEQYF
TRBJ2-5,TRBV21-1,-,17,-,TGTGCCAGCAGCAAAGTCCCCCCACGGGGTTCCGGCGAGACCCAGTACTTC,CASSKVPPRGSGETQYF
TRBJ1-5,TRBV28,few,16,-,TGTGCCAGCGGCACTTCCAGGGTATCTGGCAATCAGCCCCAGCATTTT,CASGTSRVSGNQPQHF
TRBJ2-3,TRBV21-1,few,18,-,TGTGCCAGCAGCCCCCGGGACAGGGGGCGCGGAAGCACAGATACGCAGTATTTT,CASSPRDRGRGSTDTQYF
TRBJ1-4,TRBV5-1,-,16,-,TGCGCCAGCAGCCCCGGACCCGGGGGGCCAAATGAAAAACTGTTTTTT,CASSPGPGGPNEKLFF
TRBJ2-3,TRBV7-6,-,16,TRBD2,TGTGCCAGCAGCGCCGGTCGCGGGGGACGCACAGATACGCAGTATTTT,CASSAGRGGRTDTQYF
TRBJ2-1,TRBV9,-,14,TRBD2,TGTGCCAGCAGCGGACTAGCGGGGGTGGATGAGCAGTTCTTC,CASSGLAGVDEQFF
TRBJ2-3,TRBV29-1,once,16,TRBD1,TGCAGCGTTGATACGAGCGGGTTCAGGGGGCAAAATACGCAGTATTTT,CSVDTSGFRGQNTQYF
TRBJ1-5,TRBV27,once,16,-,TGTGCCAGCAGTTCATTCGGGACGGGGGGTAATCAGCCCCAGCATTTT,CASSSFGTGGNQPQHF
TRBJ2-7,TRBV6-1,-,11,-,TGTGCCAGCCAAGGGGGGGGCGAGCAGTACTTC,CASQGGGEQYF
TRBJ1-3,TRBV6-1,-,12,-,TGTGGCGCGACAGACTCTGGAAACACCATATATTTT,CGATDSGNTIYF
TRBJ1-1,TRBV7-9,-,14,TRBD1,TGTGCCAGCAGCACGGGACAGGGCAGCACTGAAGCTTTCTTT,CASSTGQGSTEAFF
TRBJ1-2,TRBV5-5,-,14,TRBD1,TGTGCCAGCAGCTCGGGGGACAGCCCCTATGGCTACACCTTC,CASSSGDSPYGYTF
TRBJ1-6,TRBV27,-,14,-,TGTGCCAGCAGTTCGTTGCAGGTTTATTCCCCCCTCCACTTT,CASSSLQVYSPLHF
TRBJ1-1,TRBV5-1,-,14,TRBD1,TGCGCCAGCAGCTCCCTGAGGGGGCCCACTGAAGCTTTCTTT,CASSSLRGPTEAFF
TRBJ2-7,TRBV19,-,15,TRBD2,TGTGCCAGTAGTCCCCGGGGAGGGGAATACTACGAGCAGTACTTC,CASSPRGGEYYEQYF
TRBJ1-4,TRBV6-1,-,13,-,TGTGCCAGCAGCCAGGGGCAGGGTGAAAAACTGTTTTTT,CASSQGQGEKLFF
TRBJ2-3,TRBV4-2,-,18,TRBD2,TGTGCCAGCAGCCAAGCCGCGATTCTAGCGGGCGACACAGATACGCAGTATTTT,CASSQAAILAGDTDTQYF
TRBJ1-1,TRBV6-5,once,15,TRBD1,TGTGCCAGCAGCAGACAGGGGAATCTAAACACTGAAGCTTTCTTT,CASSRQGNLNTEAFF
TRBJ2-1,TRBV5-1,-,13,TRBD1,TGCGCCAGCGGACAGGAGATCTACAATGAGCAGTTCTTC,CASGQEIYNEQFF
TRBJ1-2,TRBV7-9,few,17,TRBD1,TGTGCCAGCAGCTTAGAGTATTTGGGGACAGAAAACTATGGCTACACCTTC,CASSLEYLGTENYGYTF
TRBJ1-2,TRBV2,once,14,-,TGTGCCAGCAGTGCCGCGCAGGGGACCTATGGCTACACCTTC,CASSAAQGTYGYTF
TRBJ1-5,TRBV28,-,15,-,TGTGCCAGCAGAACAGCCTCGGCAGGCCATCAGCCCCAGCATTTT,CASRTASAGHQPQHF
TRBJ2-7,TRBV5-1,-,15,TRBD1,TGCGCCAGCAGCTTGGTGGGTCAGGGGGCCAACGAGCAGTACTTC,CASSLVGQGANEQYF
TRBJ1-2,TRBV6-4,-,14,TRBD1,TGTGCCAGCAGTCATGGACAGGGTGTCTATGGCTACACCTTC,CASSHGQGVYGYTF
TRBJ2-7,TRBV27,-,16,-,TGTGCCAGCAGTCCCTCTCTCGGGAACCGCGGCCTGGAGCAGTACTTC,CASSPSLGNRGLEQYF
TRBJ2-2,TRBV10-3,-,14,TRBD2,TGTGCCATCCAGGCGGGAGGCTCCACCGGGGAGCTGTTTTTT,CAIQAGGSTGELFF
TRBJ2-7,TRBV18,-,16,TRBD2,TGTGCCAGCTCACCAAGGGGACTAGCGGGAGACCGCGAGCAGTACTTC,CASSPRGLAGDREQYF
TRBJ2-1,TRBV10-3,few,15,TRBD2,TGTGCCATCAGTGAGTCGAGGACTAGTGGGAATGAGCAGTTCTTC,CAISESRTSGNEQFF
TRBJ2-1,TRBV5-1,once,13,-,TGCGCCAGCAGCTCCAGACTAGTAGGTGAGCAGTTCTTC,CASSSRLVGEQFF
TRBJ1-6,TRBV7-6,few,17,TRBD1,TGTGCCAGCAGCCTACGGGGGACAGGGGAGATTTTGTCACCCCTCCACTTT,CASSLRGTGEILSPLHF
TRBJ2-3,TRBV10-3,-,16,TRBD2,TGTGCCATCAGGGACCGGACTAGCGGAAGCACAGATACGCAGTATTTT,CAIRDRTSGSTDTQYF